What follows are 2 T cell receptor beta chains derived from one specimen sequenced in a study of T cell responses to AZD1222 COVID-19 vaccine. Repertoires were generated with immunoSEQ multiplex PCR, while TCRdb's copy carries only in-frame clones and drops some. This table holds under 140,000 clones, 80% to 95% found once. The sequencing here drew on peripheral blood, taken on day 0 of AZD1222 vaccination. The receptors here all came from an adult in good health.

This chain joins TRBV2 and TRBJ1-2; 9 bases line up with TRBD1. V lost 5 bases, J lost 3 bases, and 4 bases stayed unmatched. Germline CDR1 is SNHLY and CDR2 is FYNNEI. The CDR3 is 14 amino acids. The CDR3 sequence: CASSPGQGDYGYTF. Written as DNA, the CDR3 is TGTGCCAGCAGTCCGGGACAGGGAGACTATGGCTACACCTTC.

The J gene is TRBJ1-4, the V gene TRBV27; 9 positions match TRBD1. Germline-derived CDR1 and CDR2 are MNHEY and SMNVEV (reference sequence). The CDR3 covers 16 residues. The V and J ends lost 4 bases and 2 bases, in that order; junction bases with no gene match: 5. The CDR3 DNA reads TGTGCCAGCAGTTCACAGGGGGCGCAGACTAATGAAAAACTGTTTTTT. The encoded protein is CASSSQGAQTNEKLFF. The whole variable domain, filled in from reference TRBV27 and TRBJ1-4, reads EAQVTQNPRYLITVTGKKLTVTCSQNMNHEYMSWYRQDPGLGLRQIYYSMNVEVTDKGDVPEGYKVSRKEKRNFPLILESPSPNQTSLYFCASSSQGAQTNEKLFFGSGTQLSVL.